This entry concerns a single T cell receptor (beta chain). The antigen remains unidentified. The source of the sample is a study of identifying expanded T cells in peripheral blood. Study-level points and caveats: Approximately two-week clone count variance significantly increased as total template count grew.

Deletions cut 4 bases from V and 5 bases from J, with 11 bases between. Looked up from germline, CDR1 is MNHEY and CDR2 is SVGAGI. This CDR3 has 13 amino acids. Healthy donors had no documented immune events, such as infections, while sampled. This table comes from immunoSEQ multiplex PCR, and its TCRdb copy is limited to in-frame clones, with some not included. The sample records about 110,000 clones, approximately 90% being singletons. This clonotype was obtained from a person between 18 and 69 years old in good health. Sequenced sample: blood. This rearrangement joins TRBV6-5 to TRBJ1-1; D unresolved. CDR3 sequence: CASSLTRTTEAFF. DNA for the CDR3: TGTGCCAGCAGTTTAACAAGGACGACTGAAGCTTTCTTT.